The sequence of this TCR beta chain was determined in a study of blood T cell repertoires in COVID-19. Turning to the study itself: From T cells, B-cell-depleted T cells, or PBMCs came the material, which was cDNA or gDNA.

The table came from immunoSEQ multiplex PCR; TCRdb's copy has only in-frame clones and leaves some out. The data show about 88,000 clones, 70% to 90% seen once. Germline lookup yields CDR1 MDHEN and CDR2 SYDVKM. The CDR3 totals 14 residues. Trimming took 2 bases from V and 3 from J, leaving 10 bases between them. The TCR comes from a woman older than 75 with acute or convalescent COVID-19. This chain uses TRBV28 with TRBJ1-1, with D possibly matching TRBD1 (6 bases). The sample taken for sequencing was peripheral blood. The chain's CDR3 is CASSLGQTHTEAFF. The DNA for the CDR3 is TGTGCCAGCAGTTTAGGACAGACCCACACTGAAGCTTTCTTT.